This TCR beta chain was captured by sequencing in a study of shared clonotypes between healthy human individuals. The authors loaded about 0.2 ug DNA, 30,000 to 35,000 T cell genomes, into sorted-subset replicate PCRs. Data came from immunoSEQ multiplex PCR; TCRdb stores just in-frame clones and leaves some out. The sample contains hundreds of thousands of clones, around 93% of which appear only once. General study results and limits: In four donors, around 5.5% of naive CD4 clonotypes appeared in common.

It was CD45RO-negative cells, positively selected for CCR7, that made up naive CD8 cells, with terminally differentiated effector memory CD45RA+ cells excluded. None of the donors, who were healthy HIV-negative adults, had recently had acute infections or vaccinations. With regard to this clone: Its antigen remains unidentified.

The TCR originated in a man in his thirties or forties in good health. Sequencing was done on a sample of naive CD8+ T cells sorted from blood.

The CDR3 here is CASSLYDGGELFF. CDR3 sequence (DNA): TGTGCCAGCAGTTTATACGATGGAGGGGAGCTGTTTTTT. The chain carries TRBV27 and TRBJ2-2; unclear D gene. Germline CDR1 is MNHEY and CDR2 is SMNVEV (reference sequence). This CDR3 spans 13 amino acids. Between the trimmed V and J ends, which lost 1 base and 8 bases, there was a span of 8 bases.